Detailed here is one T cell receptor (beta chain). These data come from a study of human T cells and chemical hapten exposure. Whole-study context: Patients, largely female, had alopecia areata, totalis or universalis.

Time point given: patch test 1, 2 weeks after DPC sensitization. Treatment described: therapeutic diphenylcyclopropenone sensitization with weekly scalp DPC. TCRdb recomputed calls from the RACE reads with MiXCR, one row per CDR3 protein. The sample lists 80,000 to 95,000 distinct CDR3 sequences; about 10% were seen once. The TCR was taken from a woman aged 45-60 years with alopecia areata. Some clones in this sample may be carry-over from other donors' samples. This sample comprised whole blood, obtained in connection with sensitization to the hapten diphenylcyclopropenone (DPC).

The DNA of the CDR3 is TGCGCCAGCAGTGACCTCCGGCCTAATTCACCCCTCCACTTT. This translates into CASSDLRPNSPLHF. This chain links TRBV10-2 with TRBJ1-6; no firm D call. V lost 3 bases to trimming and J lost 6 bases, with 9 bases between them. The germline V gene encodes CDR1 WSHSY and CDR2 SAAADI. The CDR3 length is 14 residues.